One and the same sample provided the 5 T cell receptor beta chains below, sequenced in a study of cytotoxic CD8 clonotypes in ibrutinib-treated CLL (dated by TCRdb to the early 2020s). The library came from the immunoSEQ multiplex PCR assay. TCRdb carries this immuneACCESS record with in-frame sequences only. Its versions omit some clonotypes, under half of them owing to an unresolved V gene in the studies checked, with the rest unexplained. The sample table holds approximately 320,000 clones, of which over 55% were seen once. Together, the top ten hold around 6.6% of the sample. This material consisted of PBMCs, taken after 36 months of ibrutinib treatment. These receptors originate from a human donor with chronic lymphocytic leukemia.

This chain joins TRBV29-1 and TRBJ1-2; D remains unclear. This CDR3 contains 14 residues. Trimming took 3 bases from V and 0 from J, leaving 11 bases between them. Germline V CDR1 and CDR2: SQVTM, ANQGSEA. CDR3 DNA sequence: TGCAGCGTTGACAGAGCGGAGGCTAACTATGGCTACACCTTC. Translated, it gives CSVDRAEANYGYTF.

This sequence joins TRBV9 and TRBJ1-1; the D gene is possibly TRBD1 (5 bases). Trimming pared 2 bases from V and 4 bases from J, leaving 12 bases between. CDR1 is SGDLS, CDR2 YYNGEE, per germline. The CDR3 totals 14 residues. The CDR3: CASSVLGGFTEAFF. The CDR3 DNA reads as TGTGCCAGCAGCGTGCTTGGGGGGTTCACTGAAGCTTTCTTT.

The J gene is TRBJ2-5, the V gene TRBV5-1, with D tentatively TRBD2 (5 bases). The V gene's germline CDR1 is SGHRS and CDR2 YFSETQ. The ends were cut back, 0 bases at V and 3 bases at J, with 6 bases in the middle. CDR3 length equals 13 residues. The DNA for the CDR3 is TGCGCCAGCAGCTTGGTCGGGGAAGAGACCCAGTACTTC. This encodes CASSLVGEETQYF. The full variable domain, rest sourced from reference TRBV5-1 and TRBJ2-5, is KAGVTQTPRYLIKTRGQQVTLSCSPISGHRSVSWYQQTPGQGLQFLFEYFSETQRNKGNFPGRFSGRQFSNSRSEMNVSTLELGDSALYLCASSLVGEETQYFGPGTRLLVL.

This clone was found once. This chain uses TRBV10-2 with TRBJ2-1; 9 bases fit TRBD2. Germline lookup yields CDR1 WSHSY and CDR2 SAAADI. CDR3 size: 15 residues. With 3 bases clipped from V and 12 bases from J, the junction kept 12 bases outside the gene matches. CDR3 nucleotides: TGCGCCAGCAGTGATAGTCCGGGACTAGCCCTACGGCAGTTCTTC. This gives the protein CASSDSPGLALRQFF.

The V gene is TRBV9, the J gene TRBJ2-2; D unclear. V lost 4 bases and J 3 bases, leaving 28 bases between the germline ends. This CDR3 is built from 20 residues. Per the germline V gene, CDR1 is SGDLS and CDR2 is YYNGEE. CDR3 in amino acids: CASSPRSPFGIAADTGELFF. The CDR3 DNA sequence: TGTGCCAGCAGCCCCCGGTCCCCCTTTGGGATAGCTGCGGACACCGGGGAGCTGTTTTTT.